This T cell receptor (beta chain) stems from a study of breast tumors, draining lymph nodes, adjacent tissues. Whole-study results and caveats: Compared with lymph nodes, tumors were less diverse; compared with nontumor tissue, more. Data only fit, rather than demonstrated, lymph node origin of most tumor T cells. Most tumor T cells seemingly derive from lymph node, then expand in tumor.

This clonotype was observed at least ten times. Its antigen remains unknown. TCRdb recomputed calls from the multiplex PCR reads with MiXCR, one row per CDR3 protein. The table includes about 20,000 distinct CDR3 sequences, approximately 41% detected once. Unmatched junction bases numbered 5, after V lost 5 bases and J lost 0 bases. Germline lookup yields CDR1 DFQATT and CDR2 SNEGSKA (reference sequence). The length of the CDR3 is 15 residues. Sequenced material: breast tumor tissue. This TCR derives from a female donor with breast cancer. Some clones in this sample may be carry-over from other donors' samples. The gene calls are TRBV20-1 and TRBJ2-3, with 10 nucleotides matching TRBD2. Here the CDR3 reads CSARGLAASTDTQYF. The CDR3 DNA reads as TGCAGTGCTCGAGGACTAGCGGCTAGCACAGATACGCAGTATTTT.